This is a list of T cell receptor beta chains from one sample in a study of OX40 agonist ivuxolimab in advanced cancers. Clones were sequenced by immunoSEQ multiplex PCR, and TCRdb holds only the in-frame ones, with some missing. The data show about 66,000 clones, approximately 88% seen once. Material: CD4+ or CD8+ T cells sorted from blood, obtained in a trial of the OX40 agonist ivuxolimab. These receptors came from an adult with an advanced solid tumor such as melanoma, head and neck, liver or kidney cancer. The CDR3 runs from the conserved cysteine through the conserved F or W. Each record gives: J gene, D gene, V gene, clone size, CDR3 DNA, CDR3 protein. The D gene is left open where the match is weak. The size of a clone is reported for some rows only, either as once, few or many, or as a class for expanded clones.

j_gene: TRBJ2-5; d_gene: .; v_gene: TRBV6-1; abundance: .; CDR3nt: TGTGCCAGCAGTGAACGGCAAATTGGGGGGCGGGAGACCCAGTACTTC; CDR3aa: CASSERQIGGRETQYF
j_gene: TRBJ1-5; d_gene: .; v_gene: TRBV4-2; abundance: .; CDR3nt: TGTGCCAGCAGCCAAAGTGGGGGGGCGGACCAGCCCCAGCATTTT; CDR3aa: CASSQSGGADQPQHF
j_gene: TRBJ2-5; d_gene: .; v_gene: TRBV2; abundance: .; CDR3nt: TGTGCCAGCAGTGAACGTGGGGGCTTAGAGACCCAGTACTTC; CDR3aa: CASSERGGLETQYF
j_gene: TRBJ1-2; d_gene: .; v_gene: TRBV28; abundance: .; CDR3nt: TGTGCCAGCAGTCTAACCGGTGGGGGCTACACCTTC; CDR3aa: CASSLTGGGYTF
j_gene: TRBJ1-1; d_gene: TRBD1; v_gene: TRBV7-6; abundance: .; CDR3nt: TGTGCCAGCAGCTTTGACAGGGCAAGTGAAGCTTTCTTT; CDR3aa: CASSFDRASEAFF
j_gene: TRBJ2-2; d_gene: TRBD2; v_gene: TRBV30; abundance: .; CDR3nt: TGTGCCTGGAGTAGGGTCGGGAGGGCGCAGCTGTTTTTT; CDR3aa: CAWSRVGRAQLFF
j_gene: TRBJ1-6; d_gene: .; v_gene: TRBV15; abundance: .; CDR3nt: TGTGCCACCAGCAGAGATAATAAGGGCCCCCTTTCACCCCTCCACTTT; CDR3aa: CATSRDNKGPLSPLHF
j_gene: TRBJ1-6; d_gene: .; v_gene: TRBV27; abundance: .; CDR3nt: TGTGCCAGTAGCGTCTCCTATAATTCACCCCTCCACTTT; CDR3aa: CASSVSYNSPLHF
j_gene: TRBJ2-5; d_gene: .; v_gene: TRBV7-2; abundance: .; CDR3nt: TGTGCCAGCAGCTTAGTGTACCAAGAGACCCAGTACTTC; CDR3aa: CASSLVYQETQYF
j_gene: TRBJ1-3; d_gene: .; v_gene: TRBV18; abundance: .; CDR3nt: TGTGCCAGCTCACCACCCTCTCTTGCTGGAAACACCATATATTTT; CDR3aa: CASSPPSLAGNTIYF
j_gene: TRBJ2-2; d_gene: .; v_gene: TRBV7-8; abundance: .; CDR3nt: TGTGCCAGCAGCTTAAGGGGACGGCCCTGGGACACCGGGGAGCTGTTTTTT; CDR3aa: CASSLRGRPWDTGELFF
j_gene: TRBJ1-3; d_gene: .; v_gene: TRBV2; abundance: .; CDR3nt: TGTGCCAGCAGGGCGGGAGGAAACACCATATATTTT; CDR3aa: CASRAGGNTIYF
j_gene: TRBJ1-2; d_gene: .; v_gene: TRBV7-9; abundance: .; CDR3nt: TGTGCCAGCAGCTTGGATTTTTCTAACTATGGCTACACCTTC; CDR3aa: CASSLDFSNYGYTF
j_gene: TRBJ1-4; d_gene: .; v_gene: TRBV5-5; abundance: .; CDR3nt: TGTGCCAGCAGCTTGGTTGGGGGCGCCAATGAAAAACTGTTTTTT; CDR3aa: CASSLVGGANEKLFF
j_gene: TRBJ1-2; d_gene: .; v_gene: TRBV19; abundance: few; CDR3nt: TGTGCCAGTAGTATAGATTGGGAGAACTATGGCTACACCTTC; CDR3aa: CASSIDWENYGYTF
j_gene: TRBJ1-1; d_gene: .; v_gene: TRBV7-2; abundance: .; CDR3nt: TGTGCCAGCAGCTTGTTTGGCAGGGTGGGCACTGAAGCTTTCTTT; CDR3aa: CASSLFGRVGTEAFF
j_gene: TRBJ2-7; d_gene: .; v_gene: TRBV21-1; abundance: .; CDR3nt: TGTGCCAGCAGCAAAGGCCCTAGCGGATACGAGCAGTACTTC; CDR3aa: CASSKGPSGYEQYF
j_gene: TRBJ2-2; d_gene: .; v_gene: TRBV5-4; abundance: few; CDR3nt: TGTGCCAGCAGCGCACGGACAGCGACAACCGGGGAGCTGTTTTTT; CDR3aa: CASSARTATTGELFF
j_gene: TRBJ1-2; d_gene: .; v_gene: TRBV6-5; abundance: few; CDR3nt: TGTGCCAGCAGGCGGTGGAACTATGGCTACACCTTC; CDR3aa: CASRRWNYGYTF
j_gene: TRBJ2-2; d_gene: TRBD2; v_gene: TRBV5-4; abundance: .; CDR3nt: TGTGCCAGCAGCTTGGATCCAGCGGGAGTATCCACCGGGGAGCTGTTTTTT; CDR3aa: CASSLDPAGVSTGELFF
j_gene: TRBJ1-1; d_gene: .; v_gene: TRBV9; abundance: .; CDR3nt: TGTGCCAGCAGCGTAGAACCATTTGGGAACACTGAAGCTTTCTTT; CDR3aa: CASSVEPFGNTEAFF
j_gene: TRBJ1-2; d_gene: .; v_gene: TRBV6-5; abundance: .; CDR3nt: TGTGCCAGCAGCACATCCACAGGCAACTATGGCTACACCTTC; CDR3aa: CASSTSTGNYGYTF
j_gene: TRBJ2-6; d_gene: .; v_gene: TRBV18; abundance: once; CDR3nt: TGTGCCAGCTCACCCCCCCCCTCTGGGGCCAACGTCCTGACTTTC; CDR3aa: CASSPPPSGANVLTF
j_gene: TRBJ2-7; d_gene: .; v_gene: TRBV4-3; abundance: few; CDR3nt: TGCGCCAGCAGCCAAGAAGGTTCAGGGGCGCACGAGCAGTACTTC; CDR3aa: CASSQEGSGAHEQYF
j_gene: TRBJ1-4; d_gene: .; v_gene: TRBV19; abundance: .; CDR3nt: TGTGCCAGTAGTACGGGGACTAATGAAAAACTGTTTTTT; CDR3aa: CASSTGTNEKLFF
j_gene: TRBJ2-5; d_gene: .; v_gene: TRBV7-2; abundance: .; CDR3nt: TGTGCCAGCAGCCCTACAGTCCAGGAGACCCAGTACTTC; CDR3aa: CASSPTVQETQYF
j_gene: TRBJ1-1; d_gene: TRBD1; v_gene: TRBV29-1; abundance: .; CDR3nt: TGCAGCGTTACCGGGGGACAGGGAGGGCGAACTGAAGCTTTCTTT; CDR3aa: CSVTGGQGGRTEAFF
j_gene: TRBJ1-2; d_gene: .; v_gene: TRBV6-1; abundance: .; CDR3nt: TGTGCCAGCAGTGAACGGGGTGCCGGGTATGGCTACACCTTC; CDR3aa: CASSERGAGYGYTF
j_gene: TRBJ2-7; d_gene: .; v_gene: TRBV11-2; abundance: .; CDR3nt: TGTGCCAGCAGCGTTGATCACCGGGACTCCTACGAGCAGTACTTC; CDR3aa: CASSVDHRDSYEQYF
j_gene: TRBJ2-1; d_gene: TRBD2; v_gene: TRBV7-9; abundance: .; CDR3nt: TGTGCCAGCAGCTTAGGACTAGCGGGAGTCGATGAGCAGTTCTTC; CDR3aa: CASSLGLAGVDEQFF
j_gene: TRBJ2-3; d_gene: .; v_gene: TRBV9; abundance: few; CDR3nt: TGTGCCAGCAGCTCAGAAGGAGATACGCAGTATTTT; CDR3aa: CASSSEGDTQYF
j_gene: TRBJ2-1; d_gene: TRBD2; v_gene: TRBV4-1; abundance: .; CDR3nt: TGCGCCAGCAGTCTAGCGGGAAATTACAATGAGCAGTTCTTC; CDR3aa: CASSLAGNYNEQFF
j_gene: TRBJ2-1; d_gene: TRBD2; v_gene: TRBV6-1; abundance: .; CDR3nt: TGTGCCAGCAGTTTCGGGACTAGCGACTACAATGAGCAGTTCTTC; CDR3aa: CASSFGTSDYNEQFF
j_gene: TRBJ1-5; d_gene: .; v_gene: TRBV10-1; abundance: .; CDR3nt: TGCGCCAGCAGTGAGTCTGCAGGGCCCCAGCATTTT; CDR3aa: CASSESAGPQHF
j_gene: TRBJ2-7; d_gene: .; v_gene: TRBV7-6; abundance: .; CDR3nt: TGTGCCAGCAGCTTGTCTCAGAACTCCTACGAGCAGTACTTC; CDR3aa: CASSLSQNSYEQYF
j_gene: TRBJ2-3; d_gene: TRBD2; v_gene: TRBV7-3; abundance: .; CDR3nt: TGTGCCAGCAGCGCGGGACTAGCGCCAGGCACAGATACGCAGTATTTT; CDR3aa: CASSAGLAPGTDTQYF
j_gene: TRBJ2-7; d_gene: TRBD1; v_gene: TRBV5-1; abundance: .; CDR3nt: TGCGCCAGCAGCTTGGTCGTCGGTGGACAGGGGTACGAGCAGTACTTC; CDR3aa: CASSLVVGGQGYEQYF
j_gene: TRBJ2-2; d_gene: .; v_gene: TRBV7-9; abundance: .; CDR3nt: TGTGCCAGCACAGAGAGACCACCTGAGCTGTTTTTT; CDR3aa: CASTERPPELFF
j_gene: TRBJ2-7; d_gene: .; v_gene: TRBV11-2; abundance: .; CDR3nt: TGTGCCAGCAGCTTAGTTGACACCAGGGGAGAGCAGTACTTC; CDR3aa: CASSLVDTRGEQYF
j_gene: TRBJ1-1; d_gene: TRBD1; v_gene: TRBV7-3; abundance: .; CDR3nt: TGTGCCAGCAGCCCAGGGGGGGTTCTGACTGAAGCTTTCTTT; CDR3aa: CASSPGGVLTEAFF
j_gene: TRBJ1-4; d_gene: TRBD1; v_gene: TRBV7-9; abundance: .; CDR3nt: TGTGCCAGCCCATTGCCAGGGGGGGATGAAAAACTGTTTTTT; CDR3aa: CASPLPGGDEKLFF
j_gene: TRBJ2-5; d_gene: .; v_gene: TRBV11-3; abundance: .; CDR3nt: TGTGCCAGCAGCTTAGGGTCAGGGGGGGACGAGACCCAGTACTTC; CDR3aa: CASSLGSGGDETQYF
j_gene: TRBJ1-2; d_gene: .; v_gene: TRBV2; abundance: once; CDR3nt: TGTGCCAGCAGAGAGACGACAGAGCTATATGGCTACACCTTC; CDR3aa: CASRETTELYGYTF
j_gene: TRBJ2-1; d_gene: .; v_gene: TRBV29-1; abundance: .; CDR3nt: TGCAGCGCCGTGGGACCTAATCCCGATGAGCAGTTCTTC; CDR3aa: CSAVGPNPDEQFF
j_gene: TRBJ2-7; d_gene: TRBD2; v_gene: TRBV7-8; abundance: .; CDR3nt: TGTGCCAGCAGTCATAGTCCTTGGACAGAAACAAGACTAGCGGGAGAAGAGGAGCAGTACTTC; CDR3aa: CASSHSPWTETRLAGEEEQYF
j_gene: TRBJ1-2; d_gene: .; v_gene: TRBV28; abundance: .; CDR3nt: TGTGCCAGCAGTCCTACGATCGGCTATGGCTACACCTTC; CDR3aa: CASSPTIGYGYTF
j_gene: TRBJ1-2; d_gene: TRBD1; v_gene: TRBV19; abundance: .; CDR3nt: TGTGCCAGTAGTATAGGGGGGACAGGGACTGGCTACACCTTC; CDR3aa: CASSIGGTGTGYTF
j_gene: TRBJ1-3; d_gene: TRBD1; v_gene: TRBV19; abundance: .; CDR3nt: TGTGCCAGTAGTACGAGACAGGGGTATTCCGGAAACACCATATATTTT; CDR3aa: CASSTRQGYSGNTIYF
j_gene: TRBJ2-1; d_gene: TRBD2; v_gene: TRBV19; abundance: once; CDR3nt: TGTGCCAGTAGTATCTCGGGGGGGTCCTACAATGAGCAGTTCTTC; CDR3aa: CASSISGGSYNEQFF
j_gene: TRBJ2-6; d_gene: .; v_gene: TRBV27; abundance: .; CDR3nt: TGTGCCAGTACCTCTGGGGCCAACGTCCTGACTTTC; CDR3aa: CASTSGANVLTF
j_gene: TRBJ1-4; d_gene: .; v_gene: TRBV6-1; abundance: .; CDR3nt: TGTGCCAGCAGTGAAGCGCTTGATCCTGCAACTAATGAAAAACTGTTTTTT; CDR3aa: CASSEALDPATNEKLFF
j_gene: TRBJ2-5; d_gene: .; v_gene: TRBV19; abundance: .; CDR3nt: TGTGCCAGTAGTCAGCAGCAAGAGACCCAGTACTTC; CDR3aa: CASSQQQETQYF
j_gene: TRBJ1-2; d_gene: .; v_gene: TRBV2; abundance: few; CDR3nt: TGTGCCAGCAGTGTGTCAGGGGACTATGGCTACACCTTC; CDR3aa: CASSVSGDYGYTF
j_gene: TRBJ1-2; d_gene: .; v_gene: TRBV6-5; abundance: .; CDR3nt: TGTGCCAGCAGTTACTTGGTGGGGAATAACTATGGCTACACCTTC; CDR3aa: CASSYLVGNNYGYTF
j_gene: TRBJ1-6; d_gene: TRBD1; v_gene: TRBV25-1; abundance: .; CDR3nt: TGTGCCAGCAGTGGTCAGGGGGCTGGGAATTCACCCCTCCACTTT; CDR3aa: CASSGQGAGNSPLHF